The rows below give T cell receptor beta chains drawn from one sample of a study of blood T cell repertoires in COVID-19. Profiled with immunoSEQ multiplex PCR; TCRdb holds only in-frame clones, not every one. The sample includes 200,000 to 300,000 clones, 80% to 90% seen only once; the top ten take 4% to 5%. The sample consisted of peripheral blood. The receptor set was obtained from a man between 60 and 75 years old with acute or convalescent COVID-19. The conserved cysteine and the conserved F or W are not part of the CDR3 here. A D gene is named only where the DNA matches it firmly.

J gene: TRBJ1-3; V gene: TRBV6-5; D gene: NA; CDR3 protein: ASRDSRSGNTIY
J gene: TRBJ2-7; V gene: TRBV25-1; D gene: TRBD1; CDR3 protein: ASRPRTGIYEQY
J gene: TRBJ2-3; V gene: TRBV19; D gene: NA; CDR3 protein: ASHGSASSTDTQY
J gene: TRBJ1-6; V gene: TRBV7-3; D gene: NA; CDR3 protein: ASRYSLNSPLH
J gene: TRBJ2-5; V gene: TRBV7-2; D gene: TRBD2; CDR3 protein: ASSRGLAGRGETQY
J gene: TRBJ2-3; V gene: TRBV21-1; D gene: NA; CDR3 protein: ASTSPGIDTQY
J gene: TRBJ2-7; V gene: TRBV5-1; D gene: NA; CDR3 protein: ASSSSDLRGPAKY
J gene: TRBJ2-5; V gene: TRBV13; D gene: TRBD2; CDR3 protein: ASSAGTSGGAVETQY
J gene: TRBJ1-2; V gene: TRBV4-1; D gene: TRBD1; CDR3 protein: ASSQAQGGAGYT
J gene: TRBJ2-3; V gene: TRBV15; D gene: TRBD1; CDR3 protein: ATSIGQAADTQY
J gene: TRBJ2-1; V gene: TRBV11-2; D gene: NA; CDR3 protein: ASSFSSGNEQF
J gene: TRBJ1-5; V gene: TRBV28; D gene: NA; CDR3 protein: ASSRTANQPQH
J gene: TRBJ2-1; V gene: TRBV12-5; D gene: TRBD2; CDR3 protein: ASGTSGTYNEQF
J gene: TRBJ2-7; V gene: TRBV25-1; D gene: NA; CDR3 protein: ASSDGGELFYEQY
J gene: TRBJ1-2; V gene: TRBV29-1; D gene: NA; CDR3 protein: SIFSGRGYGYT
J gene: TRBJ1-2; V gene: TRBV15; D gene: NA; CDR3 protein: ATSRDRRGYT
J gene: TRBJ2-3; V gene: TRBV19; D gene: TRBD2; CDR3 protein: ASSVGLADTQY
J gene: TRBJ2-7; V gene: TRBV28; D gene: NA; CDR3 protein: ASSLMSSYEQY
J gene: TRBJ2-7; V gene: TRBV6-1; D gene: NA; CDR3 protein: ASSEASYEQY
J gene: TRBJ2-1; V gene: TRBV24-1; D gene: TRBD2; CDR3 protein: ATSPSGVWNEQF
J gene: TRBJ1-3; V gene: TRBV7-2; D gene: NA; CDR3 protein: ASSFMGPGNTIY
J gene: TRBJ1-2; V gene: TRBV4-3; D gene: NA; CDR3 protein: ASSQDFSVWTESGYT
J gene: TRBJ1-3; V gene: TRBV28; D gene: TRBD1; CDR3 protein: ASETGQGRLGGNTIY
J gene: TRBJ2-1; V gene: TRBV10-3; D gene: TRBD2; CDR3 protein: AISSTSGNKQTYNEQF
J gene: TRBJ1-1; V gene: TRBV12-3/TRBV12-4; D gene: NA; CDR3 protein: ASTLQGPNEAF
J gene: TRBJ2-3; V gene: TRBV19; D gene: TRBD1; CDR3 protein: ASSPMTGLATDTQY
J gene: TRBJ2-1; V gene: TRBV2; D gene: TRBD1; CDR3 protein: ASRGLGGRSYNEQF
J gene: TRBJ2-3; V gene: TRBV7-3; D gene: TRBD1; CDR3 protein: ASSPTGGRFTDTQY
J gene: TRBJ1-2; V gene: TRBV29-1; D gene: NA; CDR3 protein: SVEGTAYGYT
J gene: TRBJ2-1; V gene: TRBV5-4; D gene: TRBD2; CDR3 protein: ASSLVPGGGNEQF
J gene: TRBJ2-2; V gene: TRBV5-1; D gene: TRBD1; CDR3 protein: ASALRAGTGNTGELF
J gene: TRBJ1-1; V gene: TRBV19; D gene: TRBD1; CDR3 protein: ASSTPMGQMNTEAF
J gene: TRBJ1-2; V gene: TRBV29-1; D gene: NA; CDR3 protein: SVLRGGAYGYT
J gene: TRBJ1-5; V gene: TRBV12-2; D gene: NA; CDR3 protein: ASRLPTSTGWVGSNQPQH
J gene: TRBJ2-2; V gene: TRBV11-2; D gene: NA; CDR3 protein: ASSLVSRGPGELF
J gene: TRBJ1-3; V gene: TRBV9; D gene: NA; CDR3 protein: ASSPLGGLGNTIY
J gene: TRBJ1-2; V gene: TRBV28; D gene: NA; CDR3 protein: ASSSGAENYGYT
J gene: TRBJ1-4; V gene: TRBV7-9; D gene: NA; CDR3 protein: ASSLGGLGTNEKLF
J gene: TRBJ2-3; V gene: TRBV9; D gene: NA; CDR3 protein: ASGTRGGYYTDTQY
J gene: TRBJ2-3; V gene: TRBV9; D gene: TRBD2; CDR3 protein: ASSVAGVEADTQY
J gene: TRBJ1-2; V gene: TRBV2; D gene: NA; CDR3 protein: ASRGGARGYT
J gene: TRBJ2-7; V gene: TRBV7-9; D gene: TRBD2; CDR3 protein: ASSPSGGAGEQY
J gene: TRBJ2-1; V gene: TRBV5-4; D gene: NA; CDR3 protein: ASSGNGIYNEQF
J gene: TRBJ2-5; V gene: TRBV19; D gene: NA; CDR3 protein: ASSSRTTSIETQY
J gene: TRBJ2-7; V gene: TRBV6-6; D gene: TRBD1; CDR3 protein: ASSYADRGPYEQY
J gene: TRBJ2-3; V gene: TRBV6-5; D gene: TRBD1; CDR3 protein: ARPGQGTDTQY
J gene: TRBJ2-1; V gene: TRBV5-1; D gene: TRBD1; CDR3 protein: ASSRTGGYNEQF
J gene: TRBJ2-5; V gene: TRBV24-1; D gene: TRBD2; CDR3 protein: ATSDPGTSGGAETQY
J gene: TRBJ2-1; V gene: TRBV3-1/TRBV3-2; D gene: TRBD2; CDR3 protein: ASSQGTSGGAYNEQF
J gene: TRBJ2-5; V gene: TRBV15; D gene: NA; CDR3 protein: ATSRDQSGKETQY
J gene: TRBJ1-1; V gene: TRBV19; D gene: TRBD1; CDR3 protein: ASSSINRGVVTEAF
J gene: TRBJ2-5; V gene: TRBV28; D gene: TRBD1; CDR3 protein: ASSRGREETQY
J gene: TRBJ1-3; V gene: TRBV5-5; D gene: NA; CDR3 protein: ASSYLSPSGNTIY
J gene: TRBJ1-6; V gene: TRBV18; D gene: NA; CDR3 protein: ASSPRGNSPLH